A selection of T cell receptor beta chains follows, all from one sample in a study of T-cell reconstitution after alpha-beta-depleted transplantation in children. Using its own MiXCR run on the PCR reads, TCRdb lists one record per CDR3 protein. The sample consists of 440,000 or so distinct CDR3 sequences, roughly 43% of them appearing once. The input for sequencing was PBMCs, taken before TCRalphabeta/CD19-depleted stem cell transplant. The source of these receptors is a girl aged 2 to 9 with aplastic anemia, due to receive a stem cell transplant. Each CDR3 is given without its conserved first and last residue. Fields, in order: CDR3 protein, D gene, J gene, V gene. D genes are given only for firm matches.

cdr3_aa: SASWTRGQF
d_call: .
j_call: TRBJ2-1
v_call: TRBV20-1

cdr3_aa: SVSGGQGAREQY
d_call: TRBD1
j_call: TRBJ2-7
v_call: TRBV29-1

cdr3_aa: AGGGGAYEQY
d_call: TRBD2
j_call: TRBJ2-7
v_call: TRBV7-2

cdr3_aa: SAREPRVAEQY
d_call: .
j_call: TRBJ2-7
v_call: TRBV20-1

cdr3_aa: ASSSPGQGPTQGYEQY
d_call: TRBD1
j_call: TRBJ2-7
v_call: TRBV7-8

cdr3_aa: ASSFFGGSNQPQH
d_call: .
j_call: TRBJ1-5
v_call: TRBV27

cdr3_aa: AWSGAGPLGQY
d_call: .
j_call: TRBJ2-3
v_call: TRBV30

cdr3_aa: ATSRGGTGAYEQY
d_call: TRBD1
j_call: TRBJ2-7
v_call: TRBV15

cdr3_aa: AWNGQGGNEQF
d_call: TRBD1
j_call: TRBJ2-1
v_call: TRBV30

cdr3_aa: ASRSSSYSYEQY
d_call: .
j_call: TRBJ2-7
v_call: TRBV6-5

cdr3_aa: AISPQGFDEQY
d_call: TRBD1
j_call: TRBJ2-7
v_call: TRBV10-3

cdr3_aa: AWSVPRTGGGYGYT
d_call: TRBD1
j_call: TRBJ1-2
v_call: TRBV30

cdr3_aa: ASSYSSASGGGYQETQY
d_call: .
j_call: TRBJ2-5
v_call: TRBV6-5

cdr3_aa: ASTIFASGRIDEQF
d_call: TRBD2
j_call: TRBJ2-1
v_call: TRBV9

cdr3_aa: ASSSHTRRVEQY
d_call: .
j_call: TRBJ2-7
v_call: TRBV28

cdr3_aa: ASSQGSTKTQY
d_call: .
j_call: TRBJ2-5
v_call: TRBV3-1

cdr3_aa: ASGPPNQPQH
d_call: .
j_call: TRBJ1-5
v_call: TRBV10-3

cdr3_aa: ASSAQRGYNEQF
d_call: .
j_call: TRBJ2-1
v_call: TRBV7-6

cdr3_aa: ASTSAAGAYEQY
d_call: TRBD2
j_call: TRBJ2-7
v_call: TRBV5-5

cdr3_aa: ASTPAQGLSGNTIY
d_call: .
j_call: TRBJ1-3
v_call: TRBV4-3

cdr3_aa: ASSPTPGETQY
d_call: .
j_call: TRBJ2-5
v_call: TRBV7-3

cdr3_aa: ASSYGDTQY
d_call: .
j_call: TRBJ2-3
v_call: TRBV6-5

cdr3_aa: ATSENVGVAQF
d_call: .
j_call: TRBJ2-1
v_call: TRBV24-1

cdr3_aa: SFLSGGQETQY
d_call: TRBD2
j_call: TRBJ2-5
v_call: TRBV20-1

cdr3_aa: ASSKIAGVYKPEELF
d_call: TRBD2
j_call: TRBJ2-2
v_call: TRBV7-3

cdr3_aa: AWSEGPYNEQF
d_call: .
j_call: TRBJ2-1
v_call: TRBV30

cdr3_aa: SVSGDSAYEQY
d_call: .
j_call: TRBJ2-7
v_call: TRBV20-1

cdr3_aa: ASSPRVVAGDTQY
d_call: .
j_call: TRBJ2-3
v_call: TRBV7-3

cdr3_aa: SARYQTSVSYNEQF
d_call: TRBD2
j_call: TRBJ2-1
v_call: TRBV20-1

cdr3_aa: SARAYDRGLSETQY
d_call: TRBD1
j_call: TRBJ2-5
v_call: TRBV20-1

cdr3_aa: AISESQASNTGELF
d_call: .
j_call: TRBJ2-2
v_call: TRBV10-3

cdr3_aa: ASNRQGNTEAF
d_call: TRBD1
j_call: TRBJ1-1
v_call: TRBV6-1

cdr3_aa: SVSARADTQY
d_call: .
j_call: TRBJ2-3
v_call: TRBV20-1

cdr3_aa: ASSWGTSGRYNEQF
d_call: TRBD2
j_call: TRBJ2-1
v_call: TRBV5-6

cdr3_aa: ASSYSPGKAVAEAF
d_call: .
j_call: TRBJ1-1
v_call: TRBV6-5

cdr3_aa: ASSLDTGGRETQY
d_call: TRBD1
j_call: TRBJ2-5
v_call: TRBV7-7

cdr3_aa: ASSSRTSGSFNEQF
d_call: TRBD2
j_call: TRBJ2-1
v_call: TRBV11-3

cdr3_aa: ASSPGLGGDEQF
d_call: .
j_call: TRBJ2-1
v_call: TRBV5-1

cdr3_aa: SARKGGQRGNQPQH
d_call: .
j_call: TRBJ1-5
v_call: TRBV20-1

cdr3_aa: ASSFTRTSANEQF
d_call: TRBD2
j_call: TRBJ2-1
v_call: TRBV7-2

cdr3_aa: SAIGGSGTSDTQY
d_call: .
j_call: TRBJ2-3
v_call: TRBV20-1

cdr3_aa: ASSQYKADTQY
d_call: .
j_call: TRBJ2-3
v_call: TRBV7-3

cdr3_aa: ASTPERGFKTQY
d_call: .
j_call: TRBJ2-5
v_call: TRBV6-1

cdr3_aa: ASSPRDVSTDTQY
d_call: .
j_call: TRBJ2-3
v_call: TRBV5-1

cdr3_aa: ASSFARQPQH
d_call: .
j_call: TRBJ1-5
v_call: TRBV5-5

cdr3_aa: ASRLGTVYEGPEQF
d_call: .
j_call: TRBJ2-1
v_call: TRBV4-1

cdr3_aa: ASSPVGGQETQY
d_call: .
j_call: TRBJ2-5
v_call: TRBV5-6

cdr3_aa: ASSSFRDGAEEAF
d_call: .
j_call: TRBJ1-1
v_call: TRBV28

cdr3_aa: ASSQGPTNEKLF
d_call: .
j_call: TRBJ1-4
v_call: TRBV11-2

cdr3_aa: ASSFDRGGEDTQY
d_call: TRBD1
j_call: TRBJ2-3
v_call: TRBV12-3/TRBV12-4

cdr3_aa: ATSDFSNADSGANVLT
d_call: .
j_call: TRBJ2-6
v_call: TRBV24-1

cdr3_aa: SAPISWDEQY
d_call: .
j_call: TRBJ2-7
v_call: TRBV20-1

cdr3_aa: SVEGYRTLLSTDTQY
d_call: .
j_call: TRBJ2-3
v_call: TRBV29-1

cdr3_aa: ASSPSGLGLETQY
d_call: TRBD2
j_call: TRBJ2-5
v_call: TRBV28

cdr3_aa: SARDPETMLYEQY
d_call: .
j_call: TRBJ2-7
v_call: TRBV20-1

cdr3_aa: SASTSATYEQY
d_call: TRBD2
j_call: TRBJ2-7
v_call: TRBV20-1

cdr3_aa: ASSLRGQGGTGELF
d_call: TRBD1
j_call: TRBJ2-2
v_call: TRBV7-3

cdr3_aa: AWSRDLLYEQY
d_call: .
j_call: TRBJ2-7
v_call: TRBV30

cdr3_aa: ASRSSGTYEQY
d_call: TRBD2
j_call: TRBJ2-7
v_call: TRBV5-1

cdr3_aa: ASSQPGGAGEAGTQY
d_call: .
j_call: TRBJ2-5
v_call: TRBV4-2